One sample yielded the 14 T cell receptor beta chains listed below, sequenced in a study of identical twins. Using its own MiXCR run on the 5' RACE reads, TCRdb lists one record per CDR3 protein. Of roughly 470,000 distinct CDR3 sequences in the sample, 13% to 15% were seen once. The sample was also reused in another study, on yellow fever vaccine responses in identical twins.

The sample consisted of CD4+ T cells sorted from blood. Every receptor here comes from a woman aged 18-35 years in good health.

This clonotype was seen a few times. The rearrangement links TRBV6-1 to TRBJ1-5; 7 bases match TRBD1. The CDR3 is 16 residues long. V lost 5 bases and J lost 3; bases outside the gene matches: 10. Germline V gene sequence: CDR1 MNHNS, CDR2 SASEGT. CDR3 sequence reads: CASSRSPGGPNQPQHF. The DNA of the CDR3 is TGTGCCAGCAGTAGATCCCCAGGGGGGCCCAATCAGCCCCAGCATTTT.

This sequence joins TRBV12-3 or TRBV12-4 and TRBJ2-7, with no clear D. Between the trimmed V and J ends, which lost 3 bases and 0 bases, there was a span of 9 bases. CDR3 length: 14 amino acids. The CDR3 loop is CASSFEESSYEQYF. Here the CDR3 DNA reads TGTGCCAGCAGTTTTGAAGAAAGCTCCTACGAGCAGTACTTC.

This clonotype was observed a handful of times. V usage is TRBV6-6 and J usage is TRBJ2-3, with TRBD2 matching over 10 bases. Germline-derived CDR1 and CDR2 are MNHNY and SVGAGI (reference sequence). Trimming at V came to 8 bases and at J to 7 bases, leaving 6 bases not matched to a gene. This CDR3 comprises 13 residues. CDR3 in amino acids: CASHSSGSYTQYF. In DNA form, the CDR3 reads TGTGCCAGCCACTCTAGCGGGAGTTATACGCAGTATTTT.

This clonotype was observed a few times. The chain employs TRBV7-8 and TRBJ2-2, with 7 bases fitting TRBD2. The CDR3 extends over 14 amino acids. The germline gives CDR1 SGHVS, CDR2 FQNEAQ. J gave up 8 bases and V 2 bases, and 5 bases lay outside the gene matches. The CDR3 is CASSLSGGEGELFF. The CDR3 bases are TGTGCCAGCAGCTTAAGTGGGGGGGAAGGGGAGCTGTTTTTT.

The CDR3 protein is CASSTPPSGSYEQYF. Written as DNA, the CDR3 is TGTGCCAGCAGTACCCCGCCTAGCGGCTCCTACGAGCAGTACTTC. V gene TRBV28 combines with J gene TRBJ2-7; 7 positions agree with TRBD2. The CDR3 contains 15 residues. The germline CDR1 and CDR2 sequences are MDHEN and SYDVKM. V was pared by 5 bases and J by 0 bases, with 7 bases of the junction left unmatched.

This clonotype was detected only a few times. The V and J genes are TRBV11-3 and TRBJ2-3; 7 nucleotides agree with TRBD1. The germline V gene encodes CDR1 SGHNT and CDR2 YENEEA. The CDR3 consists of 15 residues. Trimming at V came to 5 bases and at J to 0 bases, leaving 5 bases not matched to a gene. The CDR3 DNA is TGTGCCAGCAGCACGCGACAGGGAAGCACAGATACGCAGTATTTT. Its protein product is CASSTRQGSTDTQYF.

This clonotype came up many times. The genes are TRBV4-3 and TRBJ2-1, with TRBD2 identical over 7 bases. After removal of 0 bases from V and 8 bases from J, the junction contained 10 bases not matched to a gene. The CDR3 spans 16 residues. Germline V gene lookup returns CDR1 LGHNA and CDR2 YSLEER. This chain's CDR3 is CASSQEYRAGRYEQFF. DNA of the CDR3: TGCGCCAGCAGCCAAGAATATCGAGCGGGGCGTTATGAGCAGTTCTTC.

This clonotype was counted between two and nine times. The chain is built from TRBV29-1 and TRBJ2-5, with no clear D. CDR3 length: 8 amino acids. The V end lost 5 bases, the J end lost 10 bases, and 5 bases lay between the germline ends. Looked up from germline, CDR1 is SQVTM and CDR2 is ANQGSEA. In DNA, the CDR3 is TGCAGCGTTACGGGCCAGTACTTC. Amino acid sequence: CSVTGQYF.

This clonotype was recorded many times. V is TRBV6-5 and J is TRBJ2-1, with D unresolved. The CDR3 extends over 18 amino acids. The germline gives CDR1 MNHEY, CDR2 SVGAGI. V was trimmed by 2 bases and J by 3 bases, leaving 20 bases between them. CDR3 residues: CASSYLGVPGTIYNEQFF. The CDR3 bases are TGTGCCAGCAGTTACCTTGGGGTGCCGGGCACTATCTACAATGAGCAGTTCTTC.

This clonotype was picked up many times. The chain couples TRBV6-5 to TRBJ2-2; 7 bases agree with TRBD1. CDR3 length equals 18 residues. Trimming cost V 2 bases and J 2 bases; bases outside gene matches: 11. The germline V gene encodes CDR1 MNHEY and CDR2 SVGAGI. The CDR3 spells CASSYPTPGQRNTGELFF. DNA of the CDR3: TGTGCCAGCAGTTACCCCACGCCGGGACAGAGAAACACCGGGGAGCTGTTTTTT.

This clonotype was observed a few times. The chain has TRBV10-1 and TRBJ1-5; D might be TRBD1 (6 bases). This CDR3 is built from 15 residues. V dropped 3 bases and J dropped 4 bases, with 13 bases sitting between them. From germline, CDR1 is WNHNN and CDR2 SYGVQD (reference sequence). CDR3 region: CASSEGQSGNQPQHF. The CDR3 bases are TGCGCCAGCAGTGAAGGACAGTCTGGTAATCAGCCCCAGCATTTT.

The CDR3 sequence is CSVLPTVGEQFF. In DNA, the CDR3 is TGCAGTGTCCTTCCTACAGTCGGTGAGCAGTTCTTC. The chain uses TRBV20-1 and TRBJ2-1; no firm D call. V lost 7 bases, J lost 9 bases, and 16 bases lay in between. The CDR3 is made up of 12 amino acids. In germline, CDR1 is DFQATT, CDR2 SNEGSKA (reference sequence).

The chain is built from TRBV20-1 and TRBJ2-3, with D maybe TRBD2 (5 bases). V lost 1 base, J lost 6 bases, and 14 bases lay in between. The CDR3 covers 14 residues. CDR1 is DFQATT and CDR2 is SNEGSKA in the germline V gene (reference sequence). The CDR3 protein is CSARAWEKSDTQYF. CDR3 DNA sequence: TGCAGTGCTAGAGCGTGGGAGAAATCGGATACGCAGTATTTT.

This clonotype was seen only a few times. The chain combines TRBV5-5 with TRBJ1-4; D unclear. Germline CDR1 SGHKS, CDR2 YYEKEE (reference sequence). The CDR3 totals 13 residues. V lost 3 bases and J lost 8, with 11 bases in between. DNA for the CDR3: TGTGCCAGCAGCTCCGGTGGGAACGAAAAACTGTTTTTT. Amino acid sequence: CASSSGGNEKLFF.